This T cell receptor (beta chain) stems from a study of blood T cell repertoires in COVID-19. The table came from immunoSEQ multiplex PCR; TCRdb's copy has only in-frame clones and leaves some out. The profile covers about 110,000 clones, with 70% to 90% appearing a single time and around 3% taken by the ten largest. Germline values: CDR1 LGHDT, CDR2 YNNKEL (reference sequence). V lost 1 base to trimming and J lost 5 bases; unmatched junction nucleotides: 7. This CDR3 has 16 residues. The material sequenced was peripheral blood. The sequence was obtained from a woman aged 45 to 65 with acute or convalescent COVID-19. The chain combines TRBV3-1 (or the pseudogene TRBV3-2) with TRBJ2-2; 7 bases map to TRBD2. This CDR3 is CASSQVYPGGTGELFF. CDR3 bases: TGTGCCAGCAGCCAAGTCTACCCGGGAGGAACCGGGGAGCTGTTTTTT.